This TCR beta chain was profiled in a study of response to subunit inactivated influenza vaccine. This clonotype has just a few counts. MiXCR was run by TCRdb on the RT-PCR reads, yielding one entry per CDR3 protein. The sample gives about 800,000 distinct CDR3 sequences, about 20% of which show up once; approximately 10% is in the top ten. The input for sequencing was PBMCs from blood, taken roughly 5 days after vaccination. The sequence was obtained from a man aged 50 or older who received an inactivated influenza vaccine.

DNA for the CDR3: TGTGCCAGCAGCTCTCCGAGGGAAACCCCCAATGAGCAGTTCTTC. It specifies CASSSPRETPNEQFF. The chain uses TRBV11-2 and TRBJ2-1, with D possibly TRBD2 on 5 matching bases. The CDR3 has 15 residues. CDR1 and CDR2 from the germline V gene are SGHAT and FQNNGV. V was shortened by 4 bases and J by 6 bases, with 16 bases between the two germline ends. The full variable domain, in which reference TRBV11-2 and TRBJ2-1 provide the parts outside the CDR3, is EAGVAQSPRYKIIEKRQSVAFWCNPISGHATLYWYQQILGQGPKLLIQFQNNGVVDDSQLPKDRFSAERLKGVDSTLKIQPAKLEDSAVYLCASSSPRETPNEQFFGPGTRLTVL.